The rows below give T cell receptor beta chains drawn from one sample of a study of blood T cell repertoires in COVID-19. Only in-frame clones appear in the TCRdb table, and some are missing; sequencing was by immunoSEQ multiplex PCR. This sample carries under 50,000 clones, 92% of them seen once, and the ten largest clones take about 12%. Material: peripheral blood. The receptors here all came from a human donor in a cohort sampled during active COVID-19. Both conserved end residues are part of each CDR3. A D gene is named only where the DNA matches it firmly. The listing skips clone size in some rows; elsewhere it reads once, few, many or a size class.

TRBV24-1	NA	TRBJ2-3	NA	TGTGCCACCAGCAAACAGGGTCGTAGCACAGATACGCAGTATTTT	CATSKQGRSTDTQYF
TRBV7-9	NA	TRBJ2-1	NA	TGTGCAAACGCGTTAGTTGAGCAGTTCTTC	CANALVEQFF
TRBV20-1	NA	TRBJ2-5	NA	TGCAGTGCTAGTCTATGGCGGGACTTAGAGACCCAGTACTTC	CSASLWRDLETQYF
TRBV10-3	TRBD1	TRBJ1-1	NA	TGTGCCTCCATAAACCCGGGACAGCTACTAATGAACACTGAAGCTTTCTTT	CASINPGQLLMNTEAFF
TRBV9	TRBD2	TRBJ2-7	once	TGTGCCAGCAGCGTCGCCTCACTAGCGAGGCCCTACGAGCAGTACTTC	CASSVASLARPYEQYF
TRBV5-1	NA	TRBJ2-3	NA	TGCGCCAGCACCCTTAGTACCACAGATACGCAGTATTTT	CASTLSTTDTQYF
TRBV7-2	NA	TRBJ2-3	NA	TGTGCCAGCAGCTTGGGGGCGTGGGACACAGATACGCAGTATTTT	CASSLGAWDTDTQYF
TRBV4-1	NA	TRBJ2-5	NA	TGCGCCAGCAGCCAAGTCAGGAACCCCTACCAAGAGACCCAGTACTTC	CASSQVRNPYQETQYF
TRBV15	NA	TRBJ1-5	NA	TGTGCCACCAGCAGAGAGGACAGATCCCAGCCCCAGCATTTT	CATSREDRSQPQHF
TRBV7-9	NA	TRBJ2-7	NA	TGTGCCAGCAGCTTAGCGGAGGGTAGCTCCTACGAGCAGTACTTC	CASSLAEGSSYEQYF
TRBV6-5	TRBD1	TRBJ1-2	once	TGTGCCAGCAGTTTGCGACAGGGGGCAGCCTATGGCTACACCTTC	CASSLRQGAAYGYTF
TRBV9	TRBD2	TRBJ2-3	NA	TGTGCCAGCAGCTCCCCCGGGACTAGCCGGATGGGGGATACGCAGTATTTT	CASSSPGTSRMGDTQYF
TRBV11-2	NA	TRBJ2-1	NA	TGTGCCAGCAGCTTAAAGCGGGACAATGAGCAGTTCTTC	CASSLKRDNEQFF
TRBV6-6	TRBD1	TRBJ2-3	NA	TGTGCCAGCAACCTTGGACAGGGACGCACAGATACGCAGTATTTT	CASNLGQGRTDTQYF
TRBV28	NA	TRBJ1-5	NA	TGTGCCAGCAGTTTGGGCGGGTTAGGTCAGCCCCAGCATTTT	CASSLGGLGQPQHF
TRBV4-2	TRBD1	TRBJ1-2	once	TGTGCCAGCAGCCGACCGGGACAGCAAACAGATGGCTACACCTTC	CASSRPGQQTDGYTF
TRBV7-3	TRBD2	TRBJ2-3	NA	TGTGCCAGCCGATCTGACGGCGGGAGGGACACAGATACGCAGTATTTT	CASRSDGGRDTDTQYF
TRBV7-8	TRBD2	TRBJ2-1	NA	TGTGCCAGCAGCTCGACCCGGACTAGCCCCGTAAATGAGCAGTTCTTC	CASSSTRTSPVNEQFF
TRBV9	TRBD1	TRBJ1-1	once	TGTGCCAGCAGCGCGGAGGGACAGGGAAGAACGGCAGGCATGGACACTGAAGCTTTCTTT	CASSAEGQGRTAGMDTEAFF
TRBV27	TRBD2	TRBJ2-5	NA	TGTGCCACGCCCCCCGAGGGCACTAGCGGGAGGGGAGAGACCCAGTACTTC	CATPPEGTSGRGETQYF
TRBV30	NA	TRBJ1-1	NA	TGTGCCTGGACCAACGGGATGAACACTGAAGCTTTCTTT	CAWTNGMNTEAFF
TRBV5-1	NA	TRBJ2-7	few	TGCGCCAGCAACCCCGACGCGGAGGTAAGATACGAGCAGTACTTC	CASNPDAEVRYEQYF
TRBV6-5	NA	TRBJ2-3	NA	TGTGCCACCAGGCGGTCGGGAGACGCAGATACGCAGTATTTT	CATRRSGDADTQYF
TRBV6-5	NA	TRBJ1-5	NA	TGTGCCAGCAGTTACTCGAGGGATCAGCCCCAGCATTTT	CASSYSRDQPQHF
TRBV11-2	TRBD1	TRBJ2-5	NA	TGTGCCAGCAGCTTAGTTGAACAGGGGGTTGGGGGGACCCAGTACTTC	CASSLVEQGVGGTQYF
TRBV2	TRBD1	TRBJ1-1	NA	TGTGCCAGCAGTGGGGGTGGGGACAGGAACACTGAAGCTTTCTTT	CASSGGGDRNTEAFF
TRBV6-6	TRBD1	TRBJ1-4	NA	TGTGCCAGCAGCGAGTTGACAGGGGTCAAAAAACTGTTTTTT	CASSELTGVKKLFF
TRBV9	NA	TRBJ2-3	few	TGTGCCAGCAGCGTGAAAGCGGGCCTAGATACGCAGTATTTT	CASSVKAGLDTQYF
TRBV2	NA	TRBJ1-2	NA	TGTGCCAGCAGTGAGCTGTCGGGGTATGGCTACACCTTC	CASSELSGYGYTF
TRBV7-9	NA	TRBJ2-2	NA	TGTGCCAGCAGCTTGCGTGGTATTGGCGGGGAGCTGTTTTTT	CASSLRGIGGELFF
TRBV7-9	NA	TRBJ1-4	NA	TGTGCCAGCAGCCGACAGCGGGATAATGAAAAACTGTTTTTT	CASSRQRDNEKLFF
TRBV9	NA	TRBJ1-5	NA	TGTGCCAGCAGCCCCCGCCCCGTAGGAGCATACCAGCATTTT	CASSPRPVGAYQHF
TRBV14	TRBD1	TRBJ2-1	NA	TGTGCCAGCAGCCCTGACAGGGGTACGGGACGCTCCTACAATGAGCAGTTCTTC	CASSPDRGTGRSYNEQFF
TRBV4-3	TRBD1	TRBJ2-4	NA	TGCGCCAGCAGCCAGATCGACAGGGGAAACATTCAGTACTTC	CASSQIDRGNIQYF
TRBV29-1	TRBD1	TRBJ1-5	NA	TGCAGCGCCCAGGTCGGACAGGGCCGAAGTCAGCCCCAGCATTTT	CSAQVGQGRSQPQHF
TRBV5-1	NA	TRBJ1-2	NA	TGCGCCAGCAGGGGGGCAATAACAGGCTTTTATGGCTACACCTTC	CASRGAITGFYGYTF
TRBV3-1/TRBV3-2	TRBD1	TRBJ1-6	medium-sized	TGTGCCAGCAGCGAACGGGACAGGGCTAATTCACCCCTCCACTTT	CASSERDRANSPLHF
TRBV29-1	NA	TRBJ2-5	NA	TGCAGCGTTGAACAGATCCAAGAGACCCAGTACTTC	CSVEQIQETQYF
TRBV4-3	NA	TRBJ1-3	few	TGCGCCAGCAGCCAGGATCTGCAGGGTTTTGGAAACACCATATATTTT	CASSQDLQGFGNTIYF
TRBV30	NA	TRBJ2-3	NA	TGTGCCTGGACCACGGTTGCAGATACGCAGTATTTT	CAWTTVADTQYF
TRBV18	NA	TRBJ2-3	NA	TGTGCCATTGCCACGGGGAGCACAGATACGCAGTATTTT	CAIATGSTDTQYF
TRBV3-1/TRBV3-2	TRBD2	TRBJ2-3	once	TGTGCCAGCAGCCAAGAAGGGGTCCTAAAGGATTTTCTTTCAACTAGCGGGGGCACAGATACGCAGTATTTT	CASSQEGVLKDFLSTSGGTDTQYF
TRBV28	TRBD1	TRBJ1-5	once	TGTGCCAGCAGACGTGTAGGGACAGGGAGGATTCAGCCCCAGCATTTT	CASRRVGTGRIQPQHF
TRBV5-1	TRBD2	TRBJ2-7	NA	TGCGCCAGCAGCCTGTTGACTAGCGGGATATCCTACGAGCAGTACTTC	CASSLLTSGISYEQYF
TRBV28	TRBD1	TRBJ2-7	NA	TGTGCCAGCAGTTTAGAGGGGGCGGTCTACGAGCAGTACTTC	CASSLEGAVYEQYF
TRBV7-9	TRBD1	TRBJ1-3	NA	TGTGCCAGCAGCCCCCGCGCCGGGACAGGGTCTGGAAACACCATATATTTT	CASSPRAGTGSGNTIYF
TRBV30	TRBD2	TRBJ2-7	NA	TGTGCCTGGAGCGGGACTAGCGGCTACGAGCAGTACTTC	CAWSGTSGYEQYF
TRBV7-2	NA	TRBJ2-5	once	TGTGCCAGCAGCTCACACGGCCGGGCCGGACTTAGGGAGACCCAGTACTTC	CASSSHGRAGLRETQYF
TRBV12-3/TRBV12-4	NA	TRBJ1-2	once	TGTGCCAGCGCCCTTACGACGGGACTCACCTTC	CASALTTGLTF
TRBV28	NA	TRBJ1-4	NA	TGTGCCAGCAGTTTACCACAGGTTAATGAAAAACTGTTTTTT	CASSLPQVNEKLFF
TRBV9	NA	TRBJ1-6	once	TGTGCCAGCAGCGTCCGGTGGGGGCGTTCACCCCTCCACTTT	CASSVRWGRSPLHF
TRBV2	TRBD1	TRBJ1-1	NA	TGTGCCAGCAGTGTACAGGGGCAGGGGACTGAAGCTTTCTTT	CASSVQGQGTEAFF
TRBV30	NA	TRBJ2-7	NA	TGTGCCTGGAAGATACACAGCTCCTACGAGCAGTACTTC	CAWKIHSSYEQYF
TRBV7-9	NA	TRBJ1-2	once	TGTGCCAGCAGCTTAGGAGATCAACGTGGCTACACCTTC	CASSLGDQRGYTF
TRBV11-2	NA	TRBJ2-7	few	TGTGCCAGCAGCTCCTGGCAGGGTGCCTACGAGCAGTACTTC	CASSSWQGAYEQYF
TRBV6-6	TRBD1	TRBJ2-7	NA	TGTGCCAGCAGTTTGGGACAGGGGGCCGCCGAGCAGTACTTC	CASSLGQGAAEQYF
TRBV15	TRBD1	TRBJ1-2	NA	TGTGCCACCAGCAGAGCAAAGGGGGCTGGCTACACCTTC	CATSRAKGAGYTF
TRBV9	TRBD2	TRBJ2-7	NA	TGTGCCAGCAGCCCTTCGGGGGGGCGGGACGAGCAGTACTTC	CASSPSGGRDEQYF
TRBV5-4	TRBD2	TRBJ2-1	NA	TGTGCCAGCAGCTTCGAGGTAAAGGGAGGGGTTGAGCAGTTCTTC	CASSFEVKGGVEQFF
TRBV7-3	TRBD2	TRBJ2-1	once	TGTGCCAGCAGCCCTTTAGGGACTAGCGGGGGGAATGAGCAGTTCTTC	CASSPLGTSGGNEQFF